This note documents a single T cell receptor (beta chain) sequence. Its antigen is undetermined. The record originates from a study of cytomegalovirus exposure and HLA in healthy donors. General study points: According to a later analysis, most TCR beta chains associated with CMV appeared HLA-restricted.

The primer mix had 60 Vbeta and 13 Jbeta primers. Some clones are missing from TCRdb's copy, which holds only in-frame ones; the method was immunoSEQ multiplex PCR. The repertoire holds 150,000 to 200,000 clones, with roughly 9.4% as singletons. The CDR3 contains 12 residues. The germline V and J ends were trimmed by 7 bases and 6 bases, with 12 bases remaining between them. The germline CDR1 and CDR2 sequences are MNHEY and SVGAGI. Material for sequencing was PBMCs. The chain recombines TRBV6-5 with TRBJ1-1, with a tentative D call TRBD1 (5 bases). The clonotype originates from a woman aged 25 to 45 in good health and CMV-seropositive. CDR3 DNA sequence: TGTGCCAGCACCCAGGGCGGCCCTGAAGCTTTCTTT. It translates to CASTQGGPEAFF.